These 20 T cell receptor beta chains were sequenced from one sample in a study of spatial heterogeneity in lung cancer (dated by TCRdb to the late 2010s). Library generation was performed with 5' RACE. The instrument given in TCRdb is NextSeq 500. The public reads were quality trimmed at Q25 with fastp and then assembled into clones with MiXCR by TCRdb, keeping productive beta chains. Under each unique CDR3 protein, matching rows form one entry showing the most common genes and DNA. The sample has more than 65,000 distinct CDR3 sequences on record, 10% to 15% of them singletons. About 4.5% of the sample is taken by the ten largest. The time point label, as the study defines it: sample taken at primary tumor resection. For TCR sequencing, whole RNA was extracted from tumor and nontumor lung tissue, or from cryopreserved PBMC samples, and no cell sorting was done. This sample comprised PBMCs, obtained at surgery. All receptors come from a male donor with early-stage non-small cell lung cancer.

The chain carries TRBV5-5 and TRBJ2-7; tentatively, D is TRBD1 (6 bases). The germline V gene encodes CDR1 SGHKS and CDR2 YYEKEE (reference sequence). V was cut by 0 bases and J by 5 bases, with 21 bases left in between. This CDR3 spans 17 amino acids. The CDR3 sequence is CASSLDGQISRWNEQYF. The DNA for the CDR3 is TGTGCCAGCAGCTTGGACGGACAGATTTCCCGTTGGAACGAGCAGTACTTC.

This clonotype appeared a few times. J is TRBJ2-1 and V is TRBV5-5, with D unresolved. V lost 0 bases to trimming and J lost 5 bases, with 18 bases between them. In germline, CDR1 is SGHKS, CDR2 YYEKEE (reference sequence). This CDR3 has 17 residues. As DNA, the CDR3 is TGTGCCAGCAGCTTGGTTGGGCTAGGAACCATCAACAATGAGCAGTTCTTC. Its translation is CASSLVGLGTINNEQFF.

This sequence joins TRBV5-1 and TRBJ2-5, with TRBD1 identical over 7 bases. Germline V gene sequence: CDR1 SGHRS, CDR2 YFSETQ. CDR3 length equals 13 residues. The junction had 6 bases not matched to a gene; V was cut back by 6 bases and J by 4 bases. The CDR3 nucleotides read TGCGCCAGCACCAACAGGGGCTTAGAGACCCAGTACTTC. It yields the protein CASTNRGLETQYF.

The chain has TRBV30 and TRBJ2-3, with D uncertain. This CDR3 has 13 amino acids. Germline values: CDR1 GTSNPN, CDR2 SVGIG (reference sequence). The V gene lost 4 bases and the J gene lost 1 base, with 9 bases spanning the gap. Here the CDR3 reads CAWKVTGTDTQYF. The DNA for the CDR3 is TGTGCCTGGAAGGTAACGGGCACAGATACGCAGTATTTT. Looking up the rest from reference TRBV30 and TRBJ2-3 gives the full variable domain: SQTIHQWPATLVQPVGSPLSLECTVEGTSNPNLYWYRQAAGRGLQLLFYSVGIGQISSEVPQNLSASRPQDRQFILSSKKLLLSDSGFYLCAWKVTGTDTQYFGPGTRLTVL.

The rearrangement joins TRBV6-1 to TRBJ2-3; D might be TRBD2 (6 bases). Germline values: CDR1 MNHNS, CDR2 SASEGT. Trimming pared 3 bases from V and 4 bases from J, leaving 20 bases between. The CDR3 has 17 amino acids. This CDR3 is CASSESVDYTRADTQYF. The CDR3 nucleotides read TGTGCCAGCAGTGAGTCCGTGGACTACACCCGCGCAGATACGCAGTATTTT.

This clonotype has a handful of counts. The CDR3 sequence is CAKPVRAGTSENYEQYF. CDR3 nucleotide sequence: TGTGCCAAGCCGGTAAGGGCCGGGACTAGCGAAAATTACGAGCAGTACTTC. The chain uses TRBV21-1 and TRBJ2-7; the table's D call, TRBD2, has no DNA check behind it. TRBV21-1 is a pseudogene. The CDR3 runs 17 residues.

The chain combines TRBV19 with TRBJ1-1; 8 bases are a match to TRBD1. J was trimmed by 1 base and V by 3 bases; bases with no gene match: 7. In germline, CDR1 is LNHDA, CDR2 SQIVND (reference sequence). This CDR3 contains 16 residues. CDR3 in amino acids: CASSILGQGGNTEAFF. DNA for the CDR3: TGTGCCAGTAGTATTCTTGGACAGGGAGGGAACACTGAAGCTTTCTTT.

This clonotype was recorded a few times. The rearrangement joins TRBV10-2 to TRBJ2-3, with 11 nucleotides matching TRBD2. The CDR3 has 15 residues. Germline V CDR1 and CDR2: WSHSY, SAAADI. The trim removed 8 bases at V and 0 bases at J, leaving 4 bases unmatched. The CDR3 DNA follows: TGCGCCAGCCAGACTAGCGGGACTAGCACAGATACGCAGTATTTT. Translated: CASQTSGTSTDTQYF.

The CDR3 region is CASSLKGPYGGSDTQYF. As DNA, the CDR3 is TGTGCCAGCAGCTTAAAAGGACCCTACGGGGGCTCAGATACGCAGTATTTT. The gene calls are TRBV13 and TRBJ2-3; possibly TRBD1 or TRBD2 for D (6 bases each). Germline lookup yields CDR1 PRHDT and CDR2 FYEKMQ (reference sequence). The CDR3 length is 17 residues. V lost 2 bases and J lost 4, with 19 bases in between.

J is TRBJ1-1 and V is TRBV20-1; D is possibly TRBD1 (5 bases). This CDR3 region has 14 residues. Germline V CDR1 and CDR2: DFQATT, SNEGSKA (reference sequence). Trimming shortened V by 6 bases and J by 1 base, and 15 bases separated the two germline ends. This CDR3 reads CSAHVGLRNTEAFF. CDR3 sequence (DNA): TGCAGTGCCCACGTGGGACTGAGGAACACTGAAGCTTTCTTT.

This clonotype was counted between two and nine times. The chain uses TRBV6-1 and TRBJ2-1; TRBD1 matches 11 bases. V shed 7 bases, J shed 7 bases, and the junction held 9 bases outside the gene matches. Germline assignment: CDR1 MNHNS and CDR2 SASEGT. The CDR3 loop spans 15 amino acids. The CDR3 protein is CASTARTGGGNEQFF. The CDR3 region has the DNA TGTGCCAGCACCGCGAGGACAGGGGGCGGGAATGAGCAGTTCTTC.

This clonotype occurred a few times. This chain uses TRBV3-1 with TRBJ2-2; D gene ambiguous. The V end was cut by 4 bases, the J end by 6 bases, with 9 bases between. Germline lookup yields CDR1 LGHDT and CDR2 YNNKEL (reference sequence). This CDR3 has 13 residues. CDR3: CASSPPRPGELFF. Written as DNA, the CDR3 is TGTGCCAGCAGCCCCCCGCGGCCCGGGGAGCTGTTTTTT.

This clonotype was found a few times. V gene TRBV20-1 combines with J gene TRBJ2-3; D remains unclear. This CDR3 is 13 amino acids long. CDR1 is DFQATT, CDR2 SNEGSKA, per germline (reference sequence). The V end lost 3 bases, the J end lost 4 bases, and 11 bases lay between the germline ends. The CDR3 spells CSASIPRSDTQYF. Here the CDR3 DNA reads TGCAGTGCTAGTATCCCTCGTTCAGATACGCAGTATTTT.

This clonotype was observed many times. The gene calls are TRBV5-1 and TRBJ2-2; no firm D call. The CDR3 is 18 residues long. CDR1 and CDR2 (germline): SGHRS, YFSETQ. Trimming removed 2 bases from V and 0 bases from J, with 17 bases in between. CDR3 nucleotide sequence: TGCGCCAGCAGCTTCATTACGAATCCCAGCGCGAACACCGGGGAGCTGTTTTTT. Translated: CASSFITNPSANTGELFF.

This clonotype has ten or more counts. The chain joins TRBV5-1 to TRBJ2-5; 11 bases line up with TRBD1. The CDR3 contains 14 residues. After removal of 4 bases from V and 5 bases from J, the junction contained 4 bases not matched to a gene. Germline CDR1 SGHRS, CDR2 YFSETQ. The CDR3 loop is CASSPGTGGETQYF. The CDR3 coding sequence is TGCGCCAGCAGCCCCGGGACAGGGGGGGAGACCCAGTACTTC.

V gene TRBV5-1 combines with J gene TRBJ2-7, with D possibly being TRBD2 (5 bases). This CDR3 comprises 16 residues. Trimming removed 3 bases at V and 8 bases at J, with 24 bases between. Germline V CDR1 and CDR2: SGHRS, YFSETQ. The CDR3 DNA sequence: TGCGCCAGCAGCTCAGAGGGAGTTGTCGGGGAGAGGAAGCAGTACTTC. Its protein product is CASSSEGVVGERKQYF.

This clonotype was observed at least ten times. Compared with germline, one end of the junction differs, possibly owing to a read error. V usage is TRBV18 and J usage is TRBJ1-1, with a weak D call TRBD1 (5 bases). CDR1 KGHSH and CDR2 LQKENI come from the germline V gene. This CDR3 region has 15 residues. The CDR3 bases are TGTGCCAGCTCTCCACGGGGAGGGGCAAGCACTGAAGCTTTCTTT. Residues: CASSPRGGASTEAFF.

The chain's CDR3 is CASSSGQGLSYEQYF. The CDR3, as DNA: TGTGCCAGCAGCTCGGGACAGGGCCTCTCCTACGAGCAGTACTTC. The chain is built from TRBV7-8 and TRBJ2-7; 9 nucleotides agree with TRBD1. V shed 4 bases and J 0 bases; nucleotides not matched to a gene: 4. CDR3 length equals 15 residues. Germline V gives CDR1 SGHVS, CDR2 FQNEAQ.

As concerns this clonotype: A read error may produce the germline difference seen at one junction end. V and J are TRBV5-1 and TRBJ1-1, with D maybe TRBD1 (5 bases). The CDR3 has 17 amino acids. Looked up from germline, CDR1 is SGHRS and CDR2 is YFSETQ. CDR3 DNA: TGCACCAGCAGTTCGCTAGGGGTTATGGTCGGGGGGACTGAAGCTTTCTTT. It translates to CTSSSLGVMVGGTEAFF.

The gene calls are TRBV30 and TRBJ1-2; D is undetermined. The germline CDR1 and CDR2 sequences are GTSNPN and SVGIG (reference sequence). The germline V and J ends were trimmed by 4 bases and 4 bases, with 10 bases remaining between them. This CDR3 region has 12 residues. This CDR3 reads CAWKAGSYGYTF. Written as DNA, the CDR3 is TGTGCCTGGAAGGCAGGTAGCTATGGCTACACCTTC.